A selection of T cell receptor beta chains follows, all from one sample in a study of human T cells and chemical hapten exposure. TCRdb called the RACE reads again in MiXCR, with one record for every CDR3 protein. In the table there are fewer than 85,000 distinct CDR3 sequences, around 9.6% of which are singletons. Sequences were derived from whole blood, sampled in connection with sensitization to the hapten diphenylcyclopropenone (DPC). The receptors were sampled from a woman aged 25 to 45 with alopecia areata. Some clones in this sample may be carry-over from other donors' samples. Both conserved end residues are part of each CDR3. The D gene is left open where the match is weak. Size is stated for part of the rows, as once, few or many counts, or as a class when the clone is expanded.

D gene	J gene	clone size	V gene	CDR3 protein	CDR3 DNA
-	TRBJ2-2	few	TRBV9	CASSVAVPGELFF	TGTGCCAGCAGCGTAGCAGTCCCCGGGGAGCTGTTTTTT
-	TRBJ1-1	-	TRBV25-1	CASSGRGMNTEAFF	TGTGCCAGCAGTGGGAGGGGGATGAACACTGAAGCTTTCTTT
-	TRBJ1-1	few	TRBV2	CASTQEGNTEAFF	TGTGCCAGCACTCAGGAGGGGAACACTGAAGCTTTCTTT
-	TRBJ1-4	-	TRBV6-5	CASMRAGGEKLFF	TGTGCCAGCATGAGGGCCGGCGGTGAAAAACTGTTTTTT
TRBD2	TRBJ2-1	-	TRBV29-1	CSVGLAGAPSYNEQFF	TGCAGCGTTGGGCTAGCGGGAGCCCCCTCCTACAATGAGCAGTTCTTC
-	TRBJ2-3	many	TRBV14	CASSLREPDTQYF	TGTGCCAGCAGCCTCCGGGAACCAGATACGCAGTATTTT
TRBD1	TRBJ2-1	few	TRBV3-1	CASSLQGALPGEQFF	TGTGCCAGCAGCCTTCAGGGGGCTCTACCCGGTGAGCAGTTCTTC
-	TRBJ2-7	medium-sized	TRBV4-2	CASSHSYEQYF	TGTGCCAGCAGCCACTCCTACGAGCAGTACTTC
TRBD2	TRBJ2-1	many	TRBV7-9	CASSLQLAANNEQFF	TGTGCCAGCAGCTTACAACTAGCGGCCAACAATGAGCAGTTCTTC
TRBD1	TRBJ1-1	many	TRBV7-3	CASSLDNRGTAFF	TGTGCCAGCAGCTTAGACAACAGGGGGACAGCTTTCTTT
-	TRBJ2-7	few	TRBV14	CASSQAGATEQYF	TGTGCCAGCAGCCAAGCAGGGGCGACCGAGCAGTACTTC
-	TRBJ2-5	many	TRBV12-3/TRBV12-4	CASSLGQGIMETQYF	TGTGCCAGCAGTTTGGGGCAGGGAATTATGGAGACCCAGTACTTC
-	TRBJ1-3	many	TRBV7-2	CASSLLGASGGNTIYF	TGTGCCAGCAGCTTATTAGGGGCATCGGGTGGAAACACCATATATTTT
TRBD1	TRBJ2-7	many	TRBV7-2	CASSREGAGYEQYF	TGTGCCAGCAGCAGAGAGGGGGCTGGCTACGAGCAGTACTTC
TRBD1	TRBJ2-1	many	TRBV13	CASSLDPDRDRGKYNEQFF	TGTGCCAGCAGCTTAGATCCGGATCGCGACAGGGGAAAATACAATGAGCAGTTCTTC
-	TRBJ2-7	-	TRBV28	CASRSRIYEQYF	TGTGCCAGCAGATCACGGATCTACGAGCAGTACTTC
-	TRBJ2-3	few	TRBV27	CASSLVSKVLRQYF	TGTGCCAGCAGTTTAGTGAGTAAGGTATTGAGGCAGTATTTT
-	TRBJ2-7	-	TRBV15	CATSRDPAAEQYF	TGTGCCACCAGCAGAGATCCGGCGGCCGAGCAGTACTTC
-	TRBJ1-1	-	TRBV27	CASRPTASNTEAFF	TGTGCCAGCAGGCCCACAGCGTCGAACACTGAAGCTTTCTTT
TRBD1	TRBJ1-1	few	TRBV28	CASSLRGTVNTEAFF	TGTGCCAGCAGTCTCAGGGGGACTGTCAACACTGAAGCTTTCTTT
TRBD2	TRBJ2-7	few	TRBV28	CASSSSGGAQQYF	TGTGCCAGCAGTTCCAGCGGGGGGGCCCAGCAGTACTTC
-	TRBJ2-7	many	TRBV28	CASSSPETRLFAFSYEQYF	TGTGCCAGCAGTTCACCCGAGACACGCCTATTTGCATTCTCCTACGAGCAGTACTTC
-	TRBJ1-6	-	TRBV5-8	CASSTRTVNSPLHF	TGTGCCAGCAGCACACGGACAGTAAATTCACCCCTCCACTTT
-	TRBJ1-2	many	TRBV30	CALSLAGTYGYTF	TGTGCCTTATCCCTGGCAGGGACCTATGGCTACACCTTC
-	TRBJ1-3	many	TRBV11-2	CASSLVPGNTIYF	TGTGCCAGCAGCTTAGTTCCTGGAAACACCATATATTTT
-	TRBJ2-1	many	TRBV6-6	CASRASTSSYNEQFF	TGTGCCAGCAGGGCCTCCACGAGCTCCTACAATGAGCAGTTCTTC
-	TRBJ2-7	many	TRBV11-1	CASSLDGTRVYEQYF	TGTGCCAGCAGCTTAGATGGGACAAGGGTCTACGAGCAGTACTTC
TRBD1	TRBJ2-7	many	TRBV28	CASRIGVQGWYEQYF	TGTGCCAGCCGAATAGGTGTACAGGGGTGGTACGAGCAGTACTTC
TRBD2	TRBJ2-2	-	TRBV11-2	CASSLLAGGTNTGELFF	TGTGCCAGCAGCTTATTGGCGGGAGGAACGAACACCGGGGAGCTGTTTTTT
-	TRBJ2-7	many	TRBV20-1	CSATGGGYLYEQYF	TGCAGTGCTACGGGAGGGGGCTATCTCTACGAGCAGTACTTC
TRBD1	TRBJ2-1	few	TRBV3-1	CASSQGTGANGVEQFF	TGTGCCAGCAGCCAAGGGACAGGGGCCAATGGTGTTGAGCAGTTCTTC
TRBD1	TRBJ1-6	many	TRBV28	CASSPSTGDGSPLHF	TGTGCCAGCAGCCCGTCGACAGGGGACGGTTCACCCCTCCACTTT
TRBD1	TRBJ2-6	-	TRBV4-2	CASSPSTGTGANVLTF	TGTGCCAGCAGCCCTTCGACAGGGACTGGGGCCAACGTCCTGACTTTC
-	TRBJ1-1	many	TRBV28	CASSPWPGMNTEAFF	TGTGCCAGCAGCCCCTGGCCCGGAATGAACACTGAAGCTTTCTTT
TRBD1	TRBJ2-5	many	TRBV29-1	CSVEDSGTGSIVIQETQYF	TGCAGCGTTGAAGACTCCGGGACAGGTTCGATAGTAATCCAAGAGACCCAGTACTTC
-	TRBJ2-7	-	TRBV4-3	CASSQDVSRGYEQYF	TGCGCCAGCAGCCAAGATGTATCCAGAGGCTACGAGCAGTACTTC
-	TRBJ2-6	-	TRBV29-1	CSEGSGANVLTF	TGCAGCGAGGGGTCTGGGGCCAACGTCCTGACTTTC
-	TRBJ1-2	-	TRBV5-1	CASSLDTNGYTF	TGCGCCAGCAGCTTGGACACGAATGGCTACACCTTC
TRBD2	TRBJ2-1	few	TRBV13	CASSKTSGGINEQFF	TGTGCCAGCAGCAAGACTAGCGGGGGGATAAATGAGCAGTTCTTC
-	TRBJ2-3	-	TRBV3-1	CASSRLGGETQYF	TGTGCCAGCAGCCGATTAGGCGGGGAGACGCAGTATTTT
-	TRBJ2-7	-	TRBV5-5	CASSLVFGVDEQYF	TGTGCCAGCAGCTTGGTGTTTGGGGTCGACGAGCAGTACTTC
-	TRBJ2-7	-	TRBV5-1	CASSLASLFGDEQYF	TGCGCCAGCAGCTTGGCCTCACTATTCGGGGACGAGCAGTACTTC
TRBD2	TRBJ2-7	many	TRBV5-1	CASGDSGSSYEQYF	TGCGCCAGCGGAGATAGCGGGAGTTCCTACGAGCAGTACTTC
-	TRBJ1-5	many	TRBV19	CASSIDGQISNQPQHF	TGTGCCAGTAGTATAGATGGGCAAATTAGCAATCAGCCCCAGCATTTT
TRBD1	TRBJ1-1	-	TRBV28	CASSPTQAGGLGEAFF	TGTGCCAGCAGCCCTACTCAGGCAGGGGGCTTGGGTGAAGCTTTCTTT
-	TRBJ1-2	few	TRBV30	CAWSVRSLTNYGYTF	TGTGCCTGGAGTGTACGTAGCCTTACTAACTATGGCTACACCTTC
-	TRBJ1-6	few	TRBV9	CASSVKAVPDSPLHF	TGTGCCAGCAGCGTAAAGGCAGTCCCCGATTCACCCCTCCACTTT
TRBD1	TRBJ1-4	-	TRBV28	CASRKGTGVEKLFF	TGTGCCAGCAGGAAAGGGACAGGGGTCGAAAAACTGTTTTTT
-	TRBJ2-7	few	TRBV6-2/TRBV6-3	CASREPVVGEQYF	TGTGCCAGCAGAGAACCGGTGGTCGGGGAGCAGTACTTC
-	TRBJ1-5	few	TRBV6-1	CASSEAHYGNQPQHF	TGTGCCAGCAGTGAAGCGCATTATGGGAATCAGCCCCAGCATTTT
TRBD1	TRBJ2-3	few	TRBV5-6	CASSPTGGIADTQYF	TGTGCCAGCAGCCCGACAGGGGGAATAGCAGATACGCAGTATTTT
TRBD1	TRBJ1-4	few	TRBV18	CASSPPGQDGEKLFF	TGTGCCAGCTCACCACCGGGACAGGATGGCGAAAAACTGTTTTTT
-	TRBJ1-1	many	TRBV29-1	CSVELVGLRREAFF	TGCAGCGTTGAATTGGTGGGCCTCCGTCGGGAAGCTTTCTTT
-	TRBJ1-5	few	TRBV30	CAWSVRGGGQPQHF	TGTGCCTGGAGTGTACGGGGGGGAGGTCAGCCCCAGCATTTT
TRBD2	TRBJ2-1	many	TRBV6-2/TRBV6-3	CASNLAGNNEQFF	TGTGCCAGCAATCTAGCGGGGAACAATGAGCAGTTCTTC
-	TRBJ1-4	many	TRBV6-2/TRBV6-3	CASTYRPDSPNEKLFF	TGTGCCAGCACCTACCGCCCGGACAGTCCCAATGAAAAACTGTTTTTT